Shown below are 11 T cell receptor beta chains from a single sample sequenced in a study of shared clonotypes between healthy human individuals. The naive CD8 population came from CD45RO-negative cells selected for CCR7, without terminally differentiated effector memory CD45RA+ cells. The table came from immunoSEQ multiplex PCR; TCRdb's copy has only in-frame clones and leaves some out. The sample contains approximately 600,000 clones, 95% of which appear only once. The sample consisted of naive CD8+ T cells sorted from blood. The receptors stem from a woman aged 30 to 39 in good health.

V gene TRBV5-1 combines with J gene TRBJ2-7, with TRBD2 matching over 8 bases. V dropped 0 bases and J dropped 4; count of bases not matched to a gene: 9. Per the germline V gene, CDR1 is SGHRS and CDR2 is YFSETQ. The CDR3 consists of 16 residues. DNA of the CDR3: TGCGCCAGCAGCTTGGGATCCCCGGGAGGGTGGTACGAGCAGTACTTC. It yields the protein CASSLGSPGGWYEQYF.

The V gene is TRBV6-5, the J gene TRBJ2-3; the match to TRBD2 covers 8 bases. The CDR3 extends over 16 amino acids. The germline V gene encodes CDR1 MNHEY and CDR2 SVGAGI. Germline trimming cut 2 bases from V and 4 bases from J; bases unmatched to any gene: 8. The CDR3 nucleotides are TGTGCCAGCAGTTACGACGGGAGGGCCCCATCAGATACGCAGTATTTT. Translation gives CASSYDGRAPSDTQYF.

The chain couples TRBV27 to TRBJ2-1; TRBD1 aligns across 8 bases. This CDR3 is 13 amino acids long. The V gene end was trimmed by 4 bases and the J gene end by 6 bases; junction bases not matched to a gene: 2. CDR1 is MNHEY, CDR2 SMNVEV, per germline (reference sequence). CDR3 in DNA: TGTGCCAGCAGTTCCAGGGGGCCCAATGAGCAGTTCTTC. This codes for CASSSRGPNEQFF.

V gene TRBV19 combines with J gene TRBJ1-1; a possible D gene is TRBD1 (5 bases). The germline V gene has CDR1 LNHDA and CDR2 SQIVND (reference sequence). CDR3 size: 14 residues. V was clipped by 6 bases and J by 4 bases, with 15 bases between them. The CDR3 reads CASSPGGYGTEAFF. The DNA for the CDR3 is TGTGCCAGTAGCCCGGGGGGGTACGGCACTGAAGCTTTCTTT. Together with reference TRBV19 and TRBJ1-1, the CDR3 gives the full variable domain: DGGITQSPKYLFRKEGQNVTLSCEQNLNHDAMYWYRQDPGQGLRLIYYSQIVNDFQKGDIAEGYSVSREKKESFPLTVTSAQKNPTAFYLCASSPGGYGTEAFFGQGTRLTVV.

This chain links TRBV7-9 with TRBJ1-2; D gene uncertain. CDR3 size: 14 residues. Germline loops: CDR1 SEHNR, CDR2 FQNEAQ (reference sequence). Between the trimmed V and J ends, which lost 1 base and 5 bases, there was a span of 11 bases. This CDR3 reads CASSLDVRWYGYTF. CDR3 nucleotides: TGTGCCAGCAGCTTAGATGTGAGGTGGTATGGCTACACCTTC.

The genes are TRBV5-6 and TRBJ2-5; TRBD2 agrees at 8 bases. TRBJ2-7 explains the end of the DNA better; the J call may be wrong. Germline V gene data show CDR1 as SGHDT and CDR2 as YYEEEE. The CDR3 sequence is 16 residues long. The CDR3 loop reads CASSLAASGRTYEQYF. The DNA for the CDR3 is TGTGCCAGCAGCTTGGCGGCTAGCGGGCGTACCTACGAGCAGTACTTC.

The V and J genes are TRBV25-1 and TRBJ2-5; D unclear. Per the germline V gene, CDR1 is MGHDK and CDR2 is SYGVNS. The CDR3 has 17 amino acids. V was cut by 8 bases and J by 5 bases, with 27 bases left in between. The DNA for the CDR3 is TGTGCCAGCTCCGCCGGCTCTTTAGGTCCGTGGCGGGAGACCCAGTACTTC. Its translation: CASSAGSLGPWRETQYF.

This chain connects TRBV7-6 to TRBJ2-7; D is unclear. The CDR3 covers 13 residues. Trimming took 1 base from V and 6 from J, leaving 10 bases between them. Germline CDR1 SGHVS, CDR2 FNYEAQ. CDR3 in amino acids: CASSLGGRTEQYF. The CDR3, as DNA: TGTGCCAGCAGCTTAGGAGGCCGTACCGAGCAGTACTTC.

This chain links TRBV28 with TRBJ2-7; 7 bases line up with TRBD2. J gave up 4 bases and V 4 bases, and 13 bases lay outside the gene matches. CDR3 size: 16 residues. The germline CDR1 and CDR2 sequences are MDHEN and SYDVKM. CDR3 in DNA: TGTGCCAGCAGTTACAAACGAGCGGGATCTGGATACGAGCAGTACTTC. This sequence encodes CASSYKRAGSGYEQYF.

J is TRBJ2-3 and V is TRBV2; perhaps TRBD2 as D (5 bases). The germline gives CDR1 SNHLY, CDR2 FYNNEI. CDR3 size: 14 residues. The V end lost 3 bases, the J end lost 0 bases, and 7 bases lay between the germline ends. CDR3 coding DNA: TGTGCCAGCAGTGAGGGCGGGAGCACAGATACGCAGTATTTT. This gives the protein CASSEGGSTDTQYF.

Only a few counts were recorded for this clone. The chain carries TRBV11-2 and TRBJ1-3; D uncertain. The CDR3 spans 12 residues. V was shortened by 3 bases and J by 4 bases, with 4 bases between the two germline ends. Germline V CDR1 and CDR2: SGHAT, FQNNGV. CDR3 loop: CASSFLGNTIYF. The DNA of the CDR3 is TGTGCCAGCAGCTTTCTGGGAAACACCATATATTTT.